In this sample, the clone carrying this T cell receptor beta chain turned up a few times. Only in-frame clones appear in the TCRdb table, and some are missing; sequencing was by immunoSEQ multiplex PCR. Of 60,000 to 85,000 clones listed, about 90% are singletons. From germline, CDR1 is MDHEN and CDR2 SYDVKM. V lost 3 bases, J lost 4 bases, and 7 bases lay in between. The CDR3 spans 13 residues. This sample is part of a study of OX40 agonist ivuxolimab in advanced cancers. Here the sequenced sample was CD4+ or CD8+ T cells sorted from blood, taken in a trial of the OX40 agonist ivuxolimab. The V and J genes are TRBV28 and TRBJ1-5, with a tentative D call TRBD1 (5 bases). The receptor comes from an adult with an advanced solid tumor such as melanoma, head and neck, liver or kidney cancer. CDR3 region: CASSFSGNQPQHF. The CDR3 DNA reads as TGTGCCAGCAGTTTTTCAGGGAATCAGCCCCAGCATTTT.